This TCR beta chain stems from a study of control samples from healthy donors and cancer patients. Libraries were prepared by immunoSEQ multiplex PCR; TCRdb keeps only in-frame clonotypes and omits some of them. The sample records 120,000 or so clones, around 86% being singletons. Germline V lookup: CDR1 LNHDA, CDR2 SQIVND (reference sequence). The ends lost 3 bases at V and 4 bases at J; junction bases unmatched: 2. CDR3 size: 14 residues. The sample was blood. The rearrangement links TRBV19 to TRBJ1-4, with 7 nucleotides matching TRBD1. The clonotype originates from a man aged 35 to 55 in good health. CDR3 region: CASSMGQNNEKLFF. DNA of the CDR3: TGTGCCAGTAGTATGGGACAGAATAATGAAAAACTGTTTTTT.